Described below is a single TCR beta chain sequence and its context. Sequenced by immunoSEQ multiplex PCR; TCRdb stores in-frame clones only, minus some. The sample lists 310,000 or so clones; around 92% were seen once. Trimming pared 5 bases from V and 5 bases from J, leaving 15 bases between. Germline lookup yields CDR1 MNHEY and CDR2 SMNVEV (reference sequence). The CDR3 sequence is 14 residues long. These data are taken from a study of blood T cell repertoires in COVID-19. At the level of the study: Acute and convalescent COVID-19 specimens originated in the United States, Italy and Spain.

This clonotype originated in a man between 18 and 35 years old who had recovered from COVID-19. The chain uses TRBV27 and TRBJ2-5; maybe TRBD2 (5 bases). The sample taken for sequencing was peripheral blood. In nucleotides, the CDR3 is TGTGCCAGCAGTCCACATGGGAGCCAGGAGACCCAGTACTTC. Translated, it gives CASSPHGSQETQYF.